This TCR beta chain was observed in a study of CD8+CD57+ T cells in acquired aplastic anemia. Study as a whole: About 3 ug was the average amount of DNA from sorted CD4+ and CD8+ cells.

Remarks on this clonotype: Its antigen is not known.

Both TCR beta VDJ combination and CDR3 sequence profiling were carried out. Genomic DNA was the template for this profiling. TCRdb reprocessed the reads via MiXCR and lists one record per CDR3 protein. The table has fewer than 250,000 distinct CDR3 sequences, around 45% seen once; the top ten hold 7% to 10%. Patients chosen for sequencing had shown CD8+CD57+ cell expansion by flow cytometry. Untreated patients provided the blood samples, with no therapy given before sampling. Regarding the study as a whole: Patients and controls shared some 30 CD8+ CDR3 sequences, highly expressed in patients. Patients were compared with controls for CD8+ Simpson's diversity, and no significant difference emerged.

V lost 2 bases, J lost 4 bases, and 6 bases stayed unmatched. The CDR3 runs to 16 residues. CDR1 and CDR2 (germline): MNHEY, SVGAGI. Sequenced sample: sorted CD4+, CD8+, or CD8+CD57+ T cells (not recorded which) from PBMCs. The receptor's source is a human donor with aplastic anemia. The chain couples TRBV6-5 to TRBJ2-2; 8 bases align to TRBD1. Here the CDR3 reads CASSYRGTGSTGELFF. The CDR3 DNA follows: TGTGCCAGCAGTTACCGAGGGACAGGCTCCACCGGGGAGCTGTTTTTT.